This T cell receptor (beta chain) appears in the sequencing data of a study of blood T cell repertoires in COVID-19. Study background: Acute and convalescent COVID-19 specimens originated in the United States, Italy and Spain. PBMCs, B-cell-depleted T cells, or T cells provided the cDNA or gDNA that made up the material.

Study processing details: Amplification of reference gene primers was used by the study to estimate nucleated cell counts. Using immunoSEQ multiplex PCR, the repertoire was profiled, and TCRdb retains in-frame clones only, with some absent. V and J calls and clone size are as listed in that table; D and trimming were resolved from the DNA. The repertoire holds under 200,000 clones, with about four fifths as singletons. Germline-derived CDR1 and CDR2 are KGHDR and SFDVKD. V trimming: 4 bases; J trimming: 0 bases; junction bases outside the gene matches: 6. The CDR3 runs 16 residues. The rearrangement links TRBV24-1 to TRBJ2-3, with 7 bases aligning to TRBD2. The sequenced material came from peripheral blood. The TCR originated in a man aged 55 to 69 with acute or convalescent COVID-19. The chain's CDR3 is CATSDRRGDSTDTQYF. The CDR3, as DNA: TGTGCCACCAGTGACCGACGGGGGGACAGCACAGATACGCAGTATTTT.